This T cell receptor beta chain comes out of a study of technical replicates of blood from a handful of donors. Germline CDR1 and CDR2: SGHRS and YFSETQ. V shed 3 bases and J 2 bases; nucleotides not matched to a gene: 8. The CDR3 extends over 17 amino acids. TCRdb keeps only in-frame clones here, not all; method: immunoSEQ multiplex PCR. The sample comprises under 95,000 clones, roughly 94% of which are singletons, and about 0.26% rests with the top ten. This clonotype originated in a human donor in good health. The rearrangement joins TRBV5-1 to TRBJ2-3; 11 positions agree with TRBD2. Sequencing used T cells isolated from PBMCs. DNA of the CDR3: TGCGCCAGCAGCTCTAGCGGGAGGCCCCTCAACACAGATACGCAGTATTTT. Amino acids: CASSSSGRPLNTDTQYF. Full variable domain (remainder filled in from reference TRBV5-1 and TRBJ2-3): KAGVTQTPRYLIKTRGQQVTLSCSPISGHRSVSWYQQTPGQGLQFLFEYFSETQRNKGNFPGRFSGRQFSNSRSEMNVSTLELGDSALYLCASSSSGRPLNTDTQYFGPGTRLTVL.